These 3 T cell receptor beta chains were sequenced from one sample in a study of T cells after yellow fever vaccination. TCRdb ran MiXCR on the 5' RACE reads and lists one entry per CDR3 protein. The data hold 100,000 to 150,000 distinct CDR3 sequences, with around 7.4% observed a single time. Material: CD4+ T cells sorted from PBMCs, obtained 10 days after the first yellow fever vaccination. The receptors originated from a young man who received the YFV17D yellow fever vaccine.

This clonotype was found many times. The chain combines TRBV5-1 with TRBJ1-5; D remains unclear. The ends were cut back, 0 bases at V and 0 bases at J, with 7 bases in the middle. Per the germline V gene, CDR1 is SGHRS and CDR2 is YFSETQ. The CDR3 loop spans 15 amino acids. The CDR3 is CASSLGSNSNQPQHF. The CDR3 coding sequence is TGCGCCAGCAGCTTGGGCAGTAATAGCAATCAGCCCCAGCATTTT.

This clonotype was recorded at least ten times. V gene TRBV7-2 combines with J gene TRBJ1-4; 7 bases agree with TRBD1. There are 14 residues in the CDR3. The ends lost 6 bases at V and 13 bases at J; junction bases unmatched: 14. Germline V CDR1 and CDR2: SGHTA, FQGNSA. In DNA form, the CDR3 reads TGTGCCAGCAGTTTTAACAGGGGCCCCCCGTCACTGTTTTTT. Its protein product is CASSFNRGPPSLFF.

This clonotype was seen at least ten times. V gene TRBV20-1 combines with J gene TRBJ2-1, with 10 bases matching TRBD2. This CDR3 has 16 residues. The germline gives CDR1 DFQATT, CDR2 SNEGSKA (reference sequence). V trimming: 1 base; J trimming: 6 bases; junction bases outside the gene matches: 9. The CDR3 spells CSARAPTSGVSNEQFF. The CDR3 nucleotides read TGCAGTGCTAGAGCTCCAACTAGCGGGGTCTCCAATGAGCAGTTCTTC.